This is a list of T cell receptor beta chains from one sample in a study of human T cells and chemical hapten exposure. TCRdb passed the RACE reads through MiXCR, listing each CDR3 protein once. Of 90,000 or so distinct CDR3 sequences listed, 8.5% are singletons. This specimen was whole blood, taken in connection with sensitization to the hapten diphenylcyclopropenone (DPC). The receptors were sampled from a man aged 35 to 55 with alopecia areata. Some clones in this sample may be carry-over from other donors' samples. CDR3s include the opening cysteine and the closing phenylalanine or tryptophan. D genes are given only for firm matches. A row's size may be missing; if present it is once, few, many or a size class.

TRBD2	TRBJ2-1	TRBV29-1	few	CSARGLAGAYNEQFF	TGCAGCGCGAGAGGACTAGCGGGAGCCTACAATGAGCAGTTCTTC
TRBD2	TRBJ2-3	TRBV20-1	many	CSATSGRQYF	TGCAGTGCTACTAGCGGGAGACAGTATTTT
.	TRBJ1-5	TRBV2	many	CASSDLGHSNQPQHF	TGTGCCAGCAGTGATTTGGGGCACAGCAATCAGCCCCAGCATTTT
.	TRBJ1-5	TRBV16	few	CASSQSSPGGSNQPQHF	TGTGCCAGCAGCCAATCCTCCCCGGGGGGTAGCAATCAGCCCCAGCATTTT
.	TRBJ2-6	TRBV6-5	.	CASSYWAGTGANVLTF	TGTGCCAGCAGTTACTGGGCTGGGACCGGGGCCAACGTCCTGACTTTC
TRBD1	TRBJ1-6	TRBV7-2	many	CASSLAPGQGYSPLHF	TGTGCCAGCAGCCTAGCTCCGGGACAGGGATATTCACCCCTCCACTTT
TRBD1	TRBJ2-2	TRBV7-9	many	CASRSQGAPTGELFF	TGTGCCAGCAGGTCACAGGGGGCGCCCACCGGGGAGCTGTTTTTT
.	TRBJ2-5	TRBV6-2/TRBV6-3	few	CASTASGQARETQYF	TGTGCCAGCACCGCTAGCGGACAGGCCCGAGAGACCCAGTACTTC
.	TRBJ1-1	TRBV5-1	many	CASGTTGPTEAFF	TGCGCCAGCGGCACTACAGGGCCCACTGAAGCTTTCTTT
.	TRBJ1-2	TRBV6-1	.	CASRAGTTNYGYTF	TGTGCCAGTAGAGCCGGGACAACTAACTATGGCTACACCTTC
.	TRBJ1-4	TRBV5-1	many	CASRDWTAADSEKLFF	TGCGCCAGCAGGGATTGGACAGCGGCCGATAGTGAAAAACTGTTTTTT
TRBD2	TRBJ2-3	TRBV7-2	.	CASSFRREGLADTQYF	TGTGCCAGCAGCTTTAGGAGGGAGGGCCTTGCAGATACGCAGTATTTT
.	TRBJ2-7	TRBV29-1	.	CSVELGESYEQYF	TGCAGCGTTGAATTGGGGGAATCCTACGAGCAGTACTTC
TRBD2	TRBJ2-3	TRBV7-2	.	CASSSGLAGRGGWDTQYF	TGTGCCAGCAGCTCCGGACTAGCGGGACGAGGGGGTTGGGATACGCAGTATTTT
TRBD1	TRBJ1-5	TRBV6-5	many	CASSYSQTGNQPQHF	TGTGCCAGCAGTTACTCGCAGACAGGGAATCAGCCCCAGCATTTT
.	TRBJ2-7	TRBV20-1	many	CSAALGPAWEQYF	TGCAGTGCTGCTCTGGGCCCGGCGTGGGAGCAGTACTTC
.	TRBJ2-2	TRBV20-1	.	CSALRSSELFF	TGCAGTGCCTTAAGAAGTTCGGAGCTGTTTTTT
TRBD2	TRBJ2-3	TRBV20-1	many	CSLGRAGPDTQYF	TGCAGTCTCGGGAGGGCCGGGCCAGATACGCAGTATTTT
.	TRBJ1-5	TRBV24-1	many	CATSESTYQPQHF	TGTGCCACCAGTGAATCCACCTATCAGCCCCAGCATTTT
TRBD1	TRBJ1-1	TRBV7-2	.	CASSRTGGEAFF	TGTGCCAGCAGTCGTACAGGGGGTGAAGCTTTCTTT
TRBD1	TRBJ2-5	TRBV24-1	.	CATRLQGNKETQYF	TGTGCCACCAGGCTACAGGGGAACAAAGAGACCCAGTACTTC
TRBD1	TRBJ2-7	TRBV20-1	many	CSARDVTGGWAYEQYF	TGCAGTGCTAGAGATGTGACAGGGGGCTGGGCCTACGAGCAGTACTTC
.	TRBJ2-4	TRBV20-1	.	CSARAPQGEGVQYF	TGCAGTGCTAGAGCCCCCCAGGGGGAGGGTGTTCAGTACTTC
TRBD1	TRBJ2-2	TRBV11-3	few	CASSLQSGTVNTGELFF	TGTGCCAGCAGCCTGCAATCCGGGACAGTTAACACCGGGGAGCTGTTTTTT
.	TRBJ1-5	TRBV27	many	CASRQGQNSNQPQHF	TGTGCCAGCAGGCAGGGGCAGAACAGCAATCAGCCCCAGCATTTT
.	TRBJ1-4	TRBV7-2	.	CASSSALRADEKLFF	TGTGCCAGCAGCTCCGCCCTCAGGGCGGATGAAAAACTGTTTTTT
.	TRBJ1-6	TRBV7-2	.	CASSLDAGYNSPLHF	TGTGCCAGCAGCTTAGATGCAGGCTATAATTCACCCCTCCACTTT
.	TRBJ2-3	TRBV24-1	few	CATSDPGVGWADTQYF	TGTGCCACCAGTGACCCTGGGGTAGGATGGGCAGATACGCAGTATTTT
TRBD1	TRBJ1-6	TRBV7-9	many	CASSLPGQGNSPLHF	TGTGCCAGCAGCTTACCCGGACAGGGAAATTCACCCCTCCACTTT
TRBD1	TRBJ2-4	TRBV5-1	.	CASSVQGAGLAKGDIQYF	TGCGCCAGCAGCGTACAGGGGGCCGGGCTAGCGAAAGGGGACATTCAGTACTTC
TRBD2	TRBJ2-1	TRBV4-2	many	CASSQGTSGLGEQFF	TGTGCCAGCAGCCAAGGGACTAGCGGGTTGGGGGAGCAGTTCTTC
TRBD2	TRBJ2-1	TRBV19	few	CASSTRLAGWSGEQFF	TGTGCCAGTAGTACTAGACTAGCGGGATGGTCAGGTGAGCAGTTCTTC
TRBD1	TRBJ2-1	TRBV6-2/TRBV6-3	few	CASKLQGAAANEQFF	TGTGCCAGCAAATTACAGGGGGCTGCTGCCAATGAGCAGTTCTTC
.	TRBJ2-7	TRBV6-2/TRBV6-3	few	CASSRSAYEQYF	TGTGCCAGCAGTCGCAGTGCCTACGAGCAGTACTTC
.	TRBJ1-3	TRBV29-1	many	CSVLSLSGNTIYF	TGCAGCGTTTTAAGTCTCTCTGGAAACACCATATATTTT
.	TRBJ2-7	TRBV28	few	CASSPGAARQYF	TGTGCCAGCAGCCCAGGCGCAGCCCGGCAGTACTTC
.	TRBJ2-1	TRBV24-1	.	CATSDWGGHSSYNEQFF	TGTGCCACCAGTGATTGGGGGGGGCATAGCTCCTACAATGAGCAGTTCTTC
TRBD1	TRBJ1-2	TRBV20-1	many	CSARDSTGGYGYTF	TGCAGTGCTAGAGACTCCACAGGGGGCTATGGCTACACCTTC
TRBD1	TRBJ2-5	TRBV5-6	few	CASTLGTGLWFQYF	TGTGCCAGCACCTTAGGGACAGGGCTCTGGTTCCAGTACTTC
TRBD2	TRBJ2-7	TRBV7-9	many	CASSLSGTSGSVEQYF	TGTGCCAGCAGCTTATCCGGGACTAGCGGGAGCGTCGAGCAGTACTTC
.	TRBJ1-6	TRBV7-2	.	CASSLAYGEDSPLHF	TGTGCCAGCAGCTTAGCGTACGGGGAGGATTCACCCCTCCACTTT
.	TRBJ1-4	TRBV20-1	many	CSARLEVWGNEKLFF	TGCAGTGCTAGACTAGAGGTGTGGGGTAATGAAAAACTGTTTTTT
.	TRBJ2-7	TRBV5-4	many	CASSQGTEQYF	TGTGCCAGCAGCCAAGGGACCGAGCAGTACTTC
TRBD2	TRBJ2-1	TRBV30	.	CAWSPSGGYNKQFF	TGTGCCTGGAGCCCTAGCGGGGGCTACAATAAGCAGTTCTTC
TRBD1	TRBJ1-1	TRBV5-1	few	CASSLSQGVNTEAFF	TGCGCCAGCAGCTTGTCACAGGGGGTCAACACTGAAGCTTTCTTT